This record looks at one TCR beta chain sequence and its context. This clonotype was seen at least ten times. Its binding antigen is unknown. No quality values exist for individual bases; no much larger clone is one base distant. The data were taken from a study of read filtering for tumor transcriptome and immune sequencing (dated by TCRdb to 2020 to 2021). A note on the overall study: The cohort was composed of 17 to 20 male and 14 female patients, with a mean age of approximately 62 years and an age range of roughly 40 to 85. By revised international staging, roughly 8 patients were R-ISS I, some 17 were R-ISS II and more than five were R-ISS III. After DNase treatment, whole-transcriptome libraries were prepared with the TruSeq RNA Access Library Prep Kit. Per sample, about 4.05 to 11 million TCR-region mapped reads were obtained with IR-seq, compared with only about 80 to 1,300 with RNA-seq. The study compared TCR repertoires from targeted immune repertoire sequencing and bulk whole-transcriptome sequencing run on the same bone marrow samples. One main goal was a read-filtering strategy for immune repertoire data, in particular deciding whether clonotypes backed by only one read should be removed. Here is what the overall study found, with its caveats: In IR-seq, single-read clonotypes were approximately 82% of clonotypes but approximately 3.5% of total reads; in RNA-seq they were about 75% of clonotypes and 35% to 55% of reads. Compared with RNA-seq, IR-seq captured clonotypes at much greater depth and more reliably, and a smaller IR-seq throughput was enough to identify most of the shared clonotypes. Removing single-read clonotypes increased the correlation between IR-seq and RNA-seq shared clonotype proportions. Rather than purified T cells, the sorted CD138-negative fraction was a mixed bone marrow immune population.

Bone marrow was sampled from every patient at the time of active disease. Isolation of bone marrow mononuclear cells was performed by Ficoll-Hypaque density gradient centrifugation. Myeloma plasma cells were removed and CD138-negative cells were collected by negative selection after labeling with CD138 magnetic microbeads on a MACS separator. Flow cytometry with CD138 antibodies on an Attune NxT was used to check how pure the isolated cells were. TRIzol reagent was used to extract total RNA, which was then quantified with a NanoDrop spectrophotometer. For each patient, paired RNA-seq and IR-seq were run on the CD138-negative bone marrow sample from that patient. Starting from about 400 ng RNA, TCR libraries were constructed with the Immunoverse kit using molecular barcoded adaptors that cover the alpha/delta and beta/gamma chains. TCR library preparation was performed with the same RNA that was used for transcriptome sequencing. TCR libraries were sequenced on an Illumina HiSeq 4000 with 2 x 150 cycles. The original pipeline was this. MiXCR aligned TCR reads to human V, D, J and C references and assembled the aligned reads into CDR3 clonotypes, with quality filtering and error correction included. The tcR package in R was used for analysis of clonotype counts and gene usage diversity. Raw mapping reads were checked after the RNA-seq reads had been mapped by STAR aligner version 2.5.3a onto the human GRCh37 genome. To test how sequencing depth affected the clonotypes detected, IR-seq fastq files were randomly downsampled with Seqtk 1.3. The raw public data were reprocessed by TCRdb itself: fastp quality trimming at Q25, MiXCR clonotype calling, in-frame beta chains only. Entries are consolidated by CDR3 protein sequence, retaining the most common genes and DNA. V and J calls and clone size were set by TCRdb, not the authors. The sample table shows some 39,000 distinct CDR3 sequences, and 12% to 15% are seen once. Clones ranked in the top ten supply around 19% of the sample.

The source is a donor at least 40 years old with multiple myeloma. The sequenced material came from a population of CD138-negative cells sorted from bone marrow. The cell subset or site label of this sample denotes: bone marrow mononuclear cells depleted of CD138+ plasma/myeloma cells by negative magnetic selection.

The CDR3 region has the sequence CASSYLRMNTEAFF. The sequenced DNA: TGTGCCAGCAGTTACTTGCGTATGAACACTGAAGCTTTCTTT. The V gene is TRBV6-5 and the J gene is TRBJ1-1, with the D gene not confidently named. Measured from the cysteine to the phenylalanine, the CDR3 is 14 residues long. CDR3 DNA only is kept here, 42 bases in frame from base 1. Per the germline V gene, MNHEY is the CDR1 and SVGAGI is the CDR2. The germline ends are 6 bases apart after V is trimmed by 1 base and J by 0 bases.